One and the same sample provided the 20 T cell receptor beta chains below, sequenced in a study of a mutant IDH1 vaccine in newly diagnosed glioma. Profiled with immunoSEQ multiplex PCR; TCRdb holds only in-frame clones, not every one. The data show some 15,000 clones, more than 80% seen once. The time point denotes: baseline, week 1 (first vaccination visit). This sample's treatment: pre-vaccination baseline after standard-of-care therapy. Material: PBMCs, obtained from a glioma patient treated with radiotherapy, temozolomide or both. Receptors originate from a woman in her forties with glioma. Some clones in this sample may be carry-over from other donors' samples.

The chain carries TRBV2 and TRBJ2-6, with 7 bases that match TRBD1. CDR3 length: 16 residues. The V segment lost 10 bases and the J segment 2 bases; nucleotides outside the gene matches: 11. Germline values: CDR1 SNHLY, CDR2 FYNNEI. In DNA form, the CDR3 reads TGTGCCATCCCGACAGGGAAATCCCCTGGGGCCAACGTCCTGACTTTC. This translates into CAIPTGKSPGANVLTF. The variable domain in full, with the rest retrieved from reference TRBV2 and TRBJ2-6, is EPEVTQTPSHQVTQMGQEVILRCVPISNHLYFYWYRQILGQKVEFLVSFYNNEISEKSEIFDDQFSVERPDGSNFTLKIRSTKLEDSAMYFCAIPTGKSPGANVLTFGAGSRLTVL.

V gene TRBV5-4 combines with J gene TRBJ1-4, with a possible D match to TRBD1 (6 bases). Germline V gene data show CDR1 as SGHNT and CDR2 as YYREEE (reference sequence). V was shortened by 4 bases and J by 8 bases, with 24 bases between the two germline ends. The CDR3 consists of 17 residues. This CDR3 reads CASSSDPGGGPGEKLFF. In nucleotides, the CDR3 is TGTGCCAGCAGCAGTGATCCGGGCGGGGGGCCTGGGGAAAAACTGTTTTTT.

The chain couples TRBV5-4 to TRBJ2-2; 10 nucleotides agree with TRBD2. J lost 8 bases, V lost 2 bases, and 3 bases had no gene match. Germline assignment: CDR1 SGHNT and CDR2 YYREEE (reference sequence). The CDR3 has 14 amino acids. The CDR3 nucleotides read TGTGCCAGCAGCTTAGCGGGGGGGCTGGGGGAGCTGTTTTTT. This sequence encodes CASSLAGGLGELFF.

The V gene is TRBV6-1, the J gene TRBJ1-2; 9 nucleotides agree with TRBD1. The CDR3 has 13 amino acids. CDR1 is MNHNS and CDR2 is SASEGT in the germline V gene. V shed 8 bases and J 9 bases; nucleotides not matched to a gene: 10. The CDR3 protein is CASGGDRAVRYTF. As DNA, the CDR3 is TGTGCCAGCGGAGGGGACAGGGCAGTCCGCTACACCTTC.

This chain connects TRBV29-1 to TRBJ1-1; D is unclear. CDR1 SQVTM and CDR2 ANQGSEA come from the germline V gene. This CDR3 has 11 amino acids. The ends were cut back, 3 bases at V and 9 bases at J, with 11 bases in the middle. The CDR3 sequence is CSVERSAKAFF. CDR3 nucleotide sequence: TGCAGCGTTGAGAGATCGGCTAAAGCTTTCTTT.

The chain links TRBV7-2 to TRBJ1-2, with TRBD1 identical over 9 bases. CDR3 size: 13 residues. V trimming: 5 bases; J trimming: 8 bases; junction bases outside the gene matches: 6. Germline V gene lookup returns CDR1 SGHTA and CDR2 FQGNSA. This CDR3 is CASSVGQGGGYTF. CDR3 DNA: TGTGCCAGCAGCGTGGGACAGGGTGGCGGCTACACCTTC.

This clone occurred once. The chain has TRBV18 and TRBJ1-5, with D unresolved. Per the germline V gene, CDR1 is KGHSH and CDR2 is LQKENI. The CDR3 spans 17 residues. Trimming shortened V by 6 bases and J by 0 bases, and 18 bases separated the two germline ends. Written as DNA, the CDR3 is TGTGCCAGCTCTCAGGCCCTAGGGCAGGATAGCAATCAGCCCCAGCATTTT. Its protein product is CASSQALGQDSNQPQHF.

V is TRBV19 and J is TRBJ2-3; no firm D call. This CDR3 is 15 amino acids long. V lost 1 base and J 0 bases, leaving 8 bases between the germline ends. Germline V gene lookup returns CDR1 LNHDA and CDR2 SQIVND (reference sequence). CDR3 protein: CASSIADGSTDTQYF. The DNA of the CDR3 is TGTGCCAGTAGTATAGCAGACGGAAGCACAGATACGCAGTATTTT.

The chain employs TRBV19 and TRBJ2-2; TRBD1 aligns across 8 bases. The CDR3 extends over 17 amino acids. Germline CDR1 LNHDA, CDR2 SQIVND (reference sequence). The V and J ends lost 5 bases and 1 base, in that order; junction bases with no gene match: 9. The CDR3 is CASSRRSGTGNTGELFF. The CDR3 nucleotides read TGTGCCAGTAGTCGACGATCCGGGACAGGGAACACCGGGGAGCTGTTTTTT.

The chain combines TRBV5-5 with TRBJ2-7; 9 positions match TRBD1. This CDR3 comprises 13 residues. V was pared by 4 bases and J by 2 bases, with 1 base of the junction left unmatched. CDR1 and CDR2 from the germline V gene are SGHKS and YYEKEE (reference sequence). The CDR3 DNA follows: TGTGCCAGCAGCAGACAGGGGGCCTACGAGCAGTACTTC. Translation: CASSRQGAYEQYF.

This clone was seen a few times. This sequence joins TRBV29-1 and TRBJ1-2, with D hard to call. The V and J ends lost 1 base and 2 bases respectively, with 20 bases between them. CDR3 length: 17 amino acids. Germline V gene sequence: CDR1 SQVTM, CDR2 ANQGSEA. The CDR3 is CSVEAATPRFFNYGYTF. DNA for the CDR3: TGCAGCGTTGAAGCCGCGACTCCCCGGTTTTTCAACTATGGCTACACCTTC.

The chain couples TRBV9 to TRBJ2-7; 8 bases align to TRBD2. The CDR3 loop spans 16 amino acids. Germline lookup yields CDR1 SGDLS and CDR2 YYNGEE. V lost 0 bases to trimming and J lost 6 bases; unmatched junction nucleotides: 11. The CDR3 nucleotides read TGTGCCAGCAGCGTAGGATTCGAAGCGGGGGCGATCGAGCAGTACTTC. It specifies CASSVGFEAGAIEQYF.

V gene TRBV5-1 combines with J gene TRBJ2-7, with 7 bases lining up with TRBD1. The germline V gene has CDR1 SGHRS and CDR2 YFSETQ. The CDR3 contains 14 residues. J gave up 8 bases and V 0 bases, and 8 bases lay outside the gene matches. The CDR3 reads CASSLEGQTPKQYF. CDR3 bases: TGCGCCAGCAGCTTGGAGGGACAGACCCCCAAGCAGTACTTC.

The chain uses TRBV4-2 and TRBJ2-2; 7 bases map to TRBD1. The CDR3 extends over 16 amino acids. V was clipped by 5 bases and J by 2 bases; unmatched bases: 8. Germline loops: CDR1 LGHNA, CDR2 YNFKEQ. This CDR3 reads CASSMGQTINTGELFF. The CDR3 nucleotides read TGTGCCAGCAGCATGGGACAGACTATTAACACCGGGGAGCTGTTTTTT.

The rearrangement uses TRBV5-4 and TRBJ2-5; no clear D gene. This CDR3 has 14 amino acids. Germline V gene data show CDR1 as SGHNT and CDR2 as YYREEE (reference sequence). Trimming shortened V by 3 bases and J by 3 bases, and 12 bases separated the two germline ends. The CDR3 DNA reads as TGTGCCAGCAGCTCGACCGGGCGGAAAGAGACCCAGTACTTC. It codes for CASSSTGRKETQYF.

This sequence joins TRBV19 and TRBJ2-7, with TRBD1 matching over 7 bases. CDR1 and CDR2 from the germline V gene are LNHDA and SQIVND (reference sequence). The CDR3 length is 13 residues. J gave up 3 bases and V 3 bases, and 2 bases lay outside the gene matches. The CDR3 reads CASSMNRGYEQYF. CDR3 sequence (DNA): TGTGCCAGTAGTATGAACAGGGGCTACGAGCAGTACTTC.

This chain joins TRBV7-2 and TRBJ2-1, with D possibly being TRBD2 (5 bases). V lost 1 base and J lost 3, with 7 bases in between. In germline, CDR1 is SGHTA, CDR2 FQGNSA. This CDR3 is 14 amino acids long. CDR3 in amino acids: CASSLGGSYNEQFF. CDR3 DNA sequence: TGTGCCAGCAGCTTAGGTGGGAGCTACAATGAGCAGTTCTTC.

The chain employs TRBV19 and TRBJ1-5, with a tentative D call TRBD1 (5 bases). V lost 9 bases and J 3 bases, leaving 15 bases between the germline ends. Per germline, CDR1 LNHDA and CDR2 SQIVND (reference sequence). The CDR3 is 14 amino acids. The CDR3 is CARRGILDNQPQHF. CDR3 bases: TGTGCCAGGCGGGGCATACTGGACAATCAGCCCCAGCATTTT.

The V and J genes are TRBV12-5 and TRBJ2-7; D gene ambiguous. The germline CDR1 and CDR2 sequences are LGHNT and FRNRAP. V lost 6 bases, J lost 7 bases, and 13 bases lay in between. The CDR3 runs to 12 residues. CDR3 coding DNA: TGTGCTAGTGGCCCCCCTCTGGGGGAGCAGTACTTC. Its translation is CASGPPLGEQYF.

The rearrangement joins TRBV9 to TRBJ2-7; 13 nucleotides agree with TRBD2. Germline lookup yields CDR1 SGDLS and CDR2 YYNGEE. V lost 0 bases, J lost 4 bases, and 7 bases stayed unmatched. The CDR3 sequence is 17 residues long. CDR3 sequence: CASSVGLAGGHPYEQYF. The CDR3 DNA follows: TGTGCCAGCAGCGTAGGACTAGCGGGAGGCCACCCGTACGAGCAGTACTTC.